The 27 T cell receptor beta chains given below trace back to one sample, sequenced in a study of T cell changes during pregnancy in multiple sclerosis. Sequencing used immunoSEQ multiplex PCR; TCRdb keeps in-frame clones, though not all of them. The sample includes tens of thousands of clones, 85% to 95% of them seen just once. This sample comprised CD4+ T cells from peripheral blood mononuclear cells, obtained in the third trimester of pregnancy. These receptors originate from a female donor with multiple sclerosis, enrolled in a pregnancy study.

The chain couples TRBV5-1 to TRBJ2-7; 12 nucleotides agree with TRBD2. CDR1 and CDR2 (germline): SGHRS, YFSETQ. This CDR3 comprises 14 residues. V lost 3 bases and J lost 2; bases outside the gene matches: 0. The CDR3 loop is CASSWTSGAYEQYF. The CDR3 nucleotides read TGCGCCAGCAGCTGGACTAGCGGGGCCTACGAGCAGTACTTC. Based on the CDR3 plus reference TRBV5-1 and TRBJ2-7, the full variable domain is KAGVTQTPRYLIKTRGQQVTLSCSPISGHRSVSWYQQTPGQGLQFLFEYFSETQRNKGNFPGRFSGRQFSNSRSEMNVSTLELGDSALYLCASSWTSGAYEQYFGPGTRLTVT.

This clone was counted once. V gene TRBV9 combines with J gene TRBJ2-7; 11 positions match TRBD2. This CDR3 has 15 amino acids. The J segment lost 3 bases and the V segment lost 4 bases, leaving 6 bases of the junction unmatched. Germline lookup yields CDR1 SGDLS and CDR2 YYNGEE. The CDR3 spells CASSIGTSGHYEQYF. The DNA of the CDR3 is TGTGCCAGCAGCATTGGGACTAGCGGCCACTACGAGCAGTACTTC.

This clone was picked up one time. CDR3 residues: CASSVISGGDTQYF. The DNA of the CDR3 is TGTGCCAGCAGCGTAATATCCGGGGGAGATACGCAGTATTTT. The V gene is TRBV9, the J gene TRBJ2-3; possibly TRBD2 for D (6 bases). V gave up 1 base and J gave up 5 bases, with 11 bases separating them. Germline CDR1 reads SGDLS; CDR2 reads YYNGEE. This CDR3 has 14 residues. Drawing the rest from reference TRBV9 and TRBJ2-3, the complete variable domain is DSGVTQTPKHLITATGQRVTLRCSPRSGDLSVYWYQQSLDQGLQFLIQYYNGEERAKGNILERFSAQQFPDLHSELNLSSLELGDSALYFCASSVISGGDTQYFGPGTRLTVL.

The rearrangement links TRBV5-4 to TRBJ2-7; 9 positions match TRBD1. Germline lookup yields CDR1 SGHNT and CDR2 YYREEE (reference sequence). CDR3 length: 14 amino acids. Trimming removed 4 bases from V and 4 bases from J; junction bases left unmatched: 6. In nucleotides, the CDR3 is TGTGCCAGCAGCAAGACAGGGGGGCATTACGAGCAGTACTTC. As protein: CASSKTGGHYEQYF. Together with reference TRBV5-4 and TRBJ2-7, the CDR3 gives the full variable domain: ETGVTQSPTHLIKTRGQQVTLRCSSQSGHNTVSWYQQALGQGPQFIFQYYREEENGRGNFPPRFSGLQFPNYSSELNVNALELDDSALYLCASSKTGGHYEQYFGPGTRLTVT.

The chain joins TRBV4-1 to TRBJ1-3; D not resolved. Germline CDR1 MGHRA, CDR2 YSYEKL. The CDR3 consists of 16 residues. V lost 4 bases, J lost 6 bases, and 19 bases lay in between. CDR3 loop: CASSRGEDIVENTIYF. The CDR3 DNA reads as TGCGCCAGCAGCCGTGGGGAGGATATTGTGGAAAACACCATATATTTT.

CDR3 residues: CASSEFRTGKETQYF. The DNA of the CDR3 is TGTGCCAGCAGTGAATTTAGGACAGGGAAAGAGACCCAGTACTTC. The J gene is TRBJ2-5, the V gene TRBV25-1; 8 bases are shared with TRBD1. Looked up from germline, CDR1 is MGHDK and CDR2 is SYGVNS. This CDR3 has 15 amino acids. V dropped 1 base and J dropped 3; count of bases not matched to a gene: 4.

The chain is built from TRBV28 and TRBJ2-1; TRBD2 matches at 15 bases. Germline V lookup: CDR1 MDHEN, CDR2 SYDVKM. The V gene end was trimmed by 4 bases and the J gene end by 2 bases; junction bases not matched to a gene: 3. The CDR3 is made up of 17 amino acids. The chain's CDR3 is CASSSWTSGRAYNEQFF. CDR3 in DNA: TGTGCCAGCAGTTCATGGACTAGCGGGAGGGCCTACAATGAGCAGTTCTTC. Full variable domain (remainder filled in from reference TRBV28 and TRBJ2-1): DVKVTQSSRYLVKRTGEKVFLECVQDMDHENMFWYRQDPGLGLRLIYFSYDVKMKEKGDIPEGYSVSREKKERFSLILESASTNQTSMYLCASSSWTSGRAYNEQFFGPGTRLTVL.

The V call is TRBV2, the J call TRBJ2-1; the match to TRBD2 covers 15 bases. The CDR3 consists of 19 residues. V gave up 6 bases and J gave up 9 bases; unmatched junction bases: 18. The germline V gene has CDR1 SNHLY and CDR2 FYNNEI. The CDR3 loop reads CASRAQKVGLAGGPGEQFF. CDR3 DNA: TGTGCCAGCAGAGCCCAGAAGGTTGGACTAGCGGGAGGGCCTGGTGAGCAGTTCTTC. Drawing the rest from reference TRBV2 and TRBJ2-1, the complete variable domain is EPEVTQTPSHQVTQMGQEVILRCVPISNHLYFYWYRQILGQKVEFLVSFYNNEISEKSEIFDDQFSVERPDGSNFTLKIRSTKLEDSAMYFCASRAQKVGLAGGPGEQFFGPGTRLTVL.

The chain joins TRBV13 to TRBJ2-7, with D possibly being TRBD1 (6 bases). Germline-derived CDR1 and CDR2 are PRHDT and FYEKMQ (reference sequence). V was shortened by 4 bases and J by 1 base, with 11 bases between the two germline ends. The CDR3 runs 14 residues. CDR3: CASSSQQGSYEQYF. The CDR3 coding sequence is TGTGCCAGCAGCTCTCAACAGGGTTCCTACGAGCAGTACTTC.

The chain uses TRBV29-1 and TRBJ2-7, with 10 bases aligning to TRBD1. V was pared by 6 bases and J by 5 bases, with 7 bases of the junction left unmatched. The CDR3 is made up of 13 amino acids. CDR1 and CDR2 (germline): SQVTM, ANQGSEA. As DNA, the CDR3 is TGCAGCGTCCTGGGACAGGGGCTGCACGAGCAGTACTTC. Translating it yields CSVLGQGLHEQYF.

This clone was recorded once. V is TRBV10-3 and J is TRBJ2-5; 7 bases agree with TRBD1. CDR3 length equals 14 residues. V shed 4 bases, J shed 4 bases, and the junction held 6 bases outside the gene matches. Looked up from germline, CDR1 is ENHRY and CDR2 is SYGVKD. The CDR3 bases are TGTGCCATCAGTGGGACGACAGGGTCAGAGACCCAGTACTTC. Amino acids: CAISGTTGSETQYF.

In DNA form, the CDR3 reads TGTGCCAGCAGCGTGATTTTCGGGAGCGACGGGGAGCTGTTTTTT. Translating it yields CASSVIFGSDGELFF. The rearrangement links TRBV9 to TRBJ2-2, with D perhaps TRBD2 (6 bases). The CDR3 totals 15 residues. Germline V lookup: CDR1 SGDLS, CDR2 YYNGEE. The ends were cut back, 2 bases at V and 7 bases at J, with 15 bases in the middle.

The rearrangement joins TRBV27 to TRBJ2-1, with TRBD1 as a possible D gene (6 bases). V dropped 2 bases and J dropped 5 bases, with 10 bases sitting between them. The CDR3 contains 14 residues. From germline, CDR1 is MNHEY and CDR2 SMNVEV (reference sequence). In DNA, the CDR3 is TGTGCCAGCAGTTTACGACAGGTAAACAATGAGCAGTTCTTC. Protein sequence: CASSLRQVNNEQFF.

The rearrangement uses TRBV18 and TRBJ1-4; TRBD1 aligns across 9 bases. Germline trimming cut 3 bases from V and 0 bases from J; bases unmatched to any gene: 2. Germline-derived CDR1 and CDR2 are KGHSH and LQKENI. This CDR3 comprises 16 residues. CDR3 in amino acids: CASSPGQGATNEKLFF. The CDR3 DNA reads TGTGCCAGCTCACCGGGACAGGGCGCAACTAATGAAAAACTGTTTTTT.

V gene TRBV4-3 combines with J gene TRBJ1-2; 7 bases map to TRBD1. Trimming removed 1 base from V and 4 bases from J; junction bases left unmatched: 6. The germline V gene encodes CDR1 LGHNA and CDR2 YSLEER. The length of the CDR3 is 15 residues. In nucleotides, the CDR3 is TGCGCCAGCAGCCAAGTCATAGGGACAGCCTATGGCTACACCTTC. Amino acid sequence: CASSQVIGTAYGYTF.

J is TRBJ2-1 and V is TRBV7-2, with D maybe TRBD1 (5 bases). V shed 8 bases and J shed 7 bases, with 15 bases lying between them. The CDR3 has 13 residues. Germline V CDR1 and CDR2: SGHTA, FQGNSA. The DNA of the CDR3 is TGTGCCAGCGTGGTCCAGGGCCTGAATGAGCAGTTCTTC. It codes for CASVVQGLNEQFF.

The V call is TRBV11-2, the J call TRBJ1-1, with D perhaps TRBD1 (5 bases). Trimming removed 6 bases at V and 0 bases at J, with 11 bases between. From germline, CDR1 is SGHAT and CDR2 FQNNGV. The CDR3 loop spans 14 amino acids. The CDR3 protein is CASRAGHVNTEAFF. Written as DNA, the CDR3 is TGTGCCAGCAGGGCTGGACATGTGAACACTGAAGCTTTCTTT.

The genes are TRBV19 and TRBJ2-1; 10 nucleotides align to TRBD2. Germline-derived CDR1 and CDR2 are LNHDA and SQIVND (reference sequence). V lost 5 bases to trimming and J lost 0 bases; unmatched junction nucleotides: 13. The CDR3 is 19 amino acids. The CDR3 sequence is CASSSLNPIAGGSYNEQFF. In DNA form, the CDR3 reads TGTGCCAGTAGTTCCCTTAATCCCATAGCGGGAGGCTCCTACAATGAGCAGTTCTTC.

The CDR3 sequence is CASRQQGASQPQHF. DNA of the CDR3: TGTGCCAGTCGACAACAGGGGGCCTCGCAGCCCCAGCATTTT. The chain uses TRBV19 and TRBJ1-5, with 9 positions matching TRBD1. The trim removed 8 bases at V and 7 bases at J, leaving 9 bases unmatched. The CDR3 extends over 14 amino acids. Germline CDR1 is LNHDA and CDR2 is SQIVND (reference sequence).

This clone was observed a handful of times. CDR3 in DNA: TGCGCCAGCAGCTTAGGGCGGGAGAAAGAGACCCAGTACTTC. Translation gives CASSLGREKETQYF. J is TRBJ2-5 and V is TRBV5-1; 7 bases are a match to TRBD2. The V segment lost 2 bases and the J segment 3 bases; nucleotides outside the gene matches: 4. The CDR3 covers 14 residues. The germline V gene has CDR1 SGHRS and CDR2 YFSETQ.

V is TRBV5-1 and J is TRBJ2-6, with 8 positions matching TRBD1. Germline lookup yields CDR1 SGHRS and CDR2 YFSETQ. This CDR3 has 17 amino acids. With V trimmed by 3 bases and J by 2 bases, 7 bases remained unmatched. CDR3 DNA sequence: TGCGCCAGCAGCTCCGGGACAGGAGCCACTGGGGCCAACGTCCTGACTTTC. Translation: CASSSGTGATGANVLTF.

The J gene is TRBJ2-1, the V gene TRBV5-1, with 10 bases aligning to TRBD2. CDR1 is SGHRS, CDR2 YFSETQ, per germline. V dropped 3 bases and J dropped 6; count of bases not matched to a gene: 6. The CDR3 spans 15 residues. The CDR3 region has the DNA TGCGCCAGCAGCTCTACCGGGACTAGCGCCAATGAGCAGTTCTTC. It encodes CASSSTGTSANEQFF.

This clone was recorded only once. The genes are TRBV25-1 and TRBJ2-7; D not resolved. The CDR3 consists of 13 residues. V lost 3 bases to trimming and J lost 9 bases, with 15 bases between them. The germline V gene has CDR1 MGHDK and CDR2 SYGVNS. CDR3 protein: CASSDGVLRWQYF. DNA for the CDR3: TGTGCCAGCAGTGATGGAGTTCTCCGGTGGCAGTACTTC.

V and J are TRBV6-4 and TRBJ2-5; no firm D call. Per the germline V gene, CDR1 is MRHNA and CDR2 is SNTAGT. The CDR3 covers 12 residues. V was clipped by 6 bases and J by 3 bases, with 8 bases between them. CDR3 amino acids: CASRENKETQYF. The CDR3 DNA reads as TGTGCCAGCAGAGAGAATAAAGAGACCCAGTACTTC.

The J gene is TRBJ1-2, the V gene TRBV5-1; 8 nucleotides agree with TRBD1. The junction had 6 bases not matched to a gene; V was cut back by 4 bases and J by 4 bases. The CDR3 consists of 14 residues. Germline CDR1 is SGHRS and CDR2 is YFSETQ. The CDR3 DNA reads TGCGCCAGCAGCCTACAGGGGGGCCCCTATGGCTACACCTTC. Its translation is CASSLQGGPYGYTF.

The rearrangement links TRBV19 to TRBJ2-6; tentatively, D is TRBD2 (7 bases). V lost 7 bases, J lost 3 bases, and 19 bases lay in between. CDR3 length: 17 amino acids. Germline assignment: CDR1 LNHDA and CDR2 SQIVND (reference sequence). The CDR3 DNA follows: TGTGCCAGTAAGGGGGGAGGGCCCCAGGGTGGGGCCAACGTCCTGACTTTC. Its translation: CASKGGGPQGGANVLTF.

This chain uses TRBV19 with TRBJ2-1; 10 bases match TRBD2. Germline V gene data show CDR1 as LNHDA and CDR2 as SQIVND (reference sequence). Trimming cost V 8 bases and J 7 bases; bases outside gene matches: 5. This CDR3 spans 13 amino acids. The DNA for the CDR3 is TGTGCCAGTGGGCTAGCGGGAGTTAATGAGCAGTTCTTC. Amino acids: CASGLAGVNEQFF.